Below, 30 T cell receptor beta chains from the same sample are listed, as sequenced in a study of metastatic and nonmetastatic thyroid tumors. TCRdb re-analyzed the PCR reads using MiXCR. Of some 20,000 clones listed, 20% to 25% are singletons. Until they underwent thyroid surgery, no patient had received any treatment. The material sequenced was tumor tissue. These TCRs come from a female donor with papillary thyroid cancer or a benign thyroid nodule (not recorded which). Some clones in this sample may be carry-over from other donors' samples.

V is TRBV5-1 and J is TRBJ2-2, with unresolved D. Germline loops: CDR1 SGHRS, CDR2 YFSETQ. V lost 3 bases to trimming and J lost 7 bases, with 10 bases between them. There are 13 residues in the CDR3. The CDR3 loop reads CASSSKSVGELFF. The CDR3 region has the DNA TGCGCCAGCAGCTCAAAGTCGGTCGGGGAGCTGTTTTTT. Full variable domain (rest looked up from reference TRBV5-1 and TRBJ2-2): KAGVTQTPRYLIKTRGQQVTLSCSPISGHRSVSWYQQTPGQGLQFLFEYFSETQRNKGNFPGRFSGRQFSNSRSEMNVSTLELGDSALYLCASSSKSVGELFFGEGSRLTVL.

This clone was seen ten or more times. This clone may be a read error of a much larger clone one base away. Other DNA variants within this sample encode the same CDR3. The V call is TRBV19, the J call TRBJ1-6; D gene uncertain. Between the trimmed V and J ends, which lost 3 bases and 10 bases, there was a span of 13 bases. The CDR3 is made up of 14 amino acids. Germline assignment: CDR1 LNHDA and CDR2 SQIVND (reference sequence). DNA of the CDR3: TGTGCCAGTAGTATGAGCCTAAACAACTCACCCCTCCACTTT. It translates to CASSMSLNNSPLHF.

Comment on this clone: One junction end does not reproduce the germline sequence, and a read error may be involved. Different DNA sequences within this sample yield the same CDR3. The V gene is TRBV7-2, the J gene TRBJ2-5; TRBD1 agrees at 9 bases. The CDR3 covers 15 residues. Looked up from germline, CDR1 is SGHTA and CDR2 is FQGNSA. The CDR3 sequence is CASSTGTGFRETQYF. CDR3 nucleotide sequence: TGTGCCAGCAGCACCGGGACAGGGTTCCGAGAGACACAGTACTTC.

By sample fraction, this clone is medium-sized (0.01 to 0.1%). At one end the junction does not follow the germline gene, possibly because of a read error. This sequence joins TRBV25-1 and TRBJ2-7, with TRBD1 matching 10 bases. The germline CDR1 and CDR2 sequences are MGHDK and SYGVNS. The CDR3 totals 16 residues. CDR3 in amino acids: CASSEYGDRGSYKQYF. CDR3 nucleotides: TGTGCCAGCAGTGAATACGGGGACAGGGGATCCTACAAGCAGTACTTC.

V gene TRBV2 combines with J gene TRBJ2-1; D remains ambiguous. There are 13 residues in the CDR3. With 1 base removed from V and 10 bases from J, the gap between germline ends came to 11 bases. Germline-derived CDR1 and CDR2 are SNHLY and FYNNEI. In DNA form, the CDR3 reads TGTGCCAGCAGTGAAGGGAAAGTCGCGGAGCAGTTCTTC. The encoded protein is CASSEGKVAEQFF. The entire variable domain, with the rest obtained from reference TRBV2 and TRBJ2-1, is as follows: EPEVTQTPSHQVTQMGQEVILRCVPISNHLYFYWYRQILGQKVEFLVSFYNNEISEKSEIFDDQFSVERPDGSNFTLKIRSTKLEDSAMYFCASSEGKVAEQFFGPGTRLTVL.

The chain employs TRBV11-2 and TRBJ2-2; unclear D gene. CDR1 SGHAT and CDR2 FQNNGV come from the germline V gene. Trimming pared 1 base from V and 5 bases from J, leaving 11 bases between. The CDR3 runs 15 residues. The CDR3 spells CASSLGTWGTGELFF. Written as DNA, the CDR3 is TGTGCCAGCAGCTTAGGTACCTGGGGAACCGGGGAGCTGTTTTTT.

This clone was detected ten times or more. The chain recombines TRBV9 with TRBJ2-1; 10 positions match TRBD2. Germline assignment: CDR1 SGDLS and CDR2 YYNGEE. The CDR3 spans 15 residues. The V and J ends lost 2 bases and 6 bases, in that order; junction bases with no gene match: 5. The CDR3 sequence: CASSVGSGRVNEQFF. In nucleotides, the CDR3 is TGTGCCAGCAGCGTCGGAAGCGGGAGGGTCAATGAGCAGTTCTTC. The whole variable domain, filled in from reference TRBV9 and TRBJ2-1, reads DSGVTQTPKHLITATGQRVTLRCSPRSGDLSVYWYQQSLDQGLQFLIQYYNGEERAKGNILERFSAQQFPDLHSELNLSSLELGDSALYFCASSVGSGRVNEQFFGPGTRLTVL.

This clone is labeled as medium-sized. The rearrangement uses TRBV28 and TRBJ2-5; 12 bases line up with TRBD2. Germline CDR1 is MDHEN and CDR2 is SYDVKM. Germline trimming cut 5 bases from V and 2 bases from J; bases unmatched to any gene: 3. The CDR3 extends over 15 amino acids. Here the CDR3 reads CASSRTSGVQETQYF. The CDR3 DNA sequence: TGTGCCAGCAGTCGGACTAGCGGGGTACAAGAGACCCAGTACTTC.

This clone has ten or more counts. A read error may explain this, as a much larger clone is one base away. The V gene is TRBV9, the J gene TRBJ2-3; unclear D gene. The germline V gene encodes CDR1 SGDLS and CDR2 YYNGEE. This CDR3 is 14 amino acids long. CDR3 DNA sequence: TGTGCCCGCAGCGTAGGCGGATACACAGATACGCAGTATTTT. Protein: CARSVGGYTDTQYF.

The V gene is TRBV27, the J gene TRBJ2-7; 7 nucleotides agree with TRBD1. The CDR3 sequence is 14 residues long. From germline, CDR1 is MNHEY and CDR2 SMNVEV (reference sequence). The V and J ends lost 4 bases and 2 bases, in that order; junction bases with no gene match: 5. The CDR3 DNA reads TGTGCCAGCAGTTCCGGGACAGACGCCTACGAGCAGTACTTC. It yields the protein CASSSGTDAYEQYF.

This clone occurred a few times. Other DNA sequences from this sample encode an identical CDR3 as well. The chain uses TRBV19 and TRBJ2-1; D remains unclear. The CDR3 has 12 residues. V was pared by 6 bases and J by 7 bases, with 10 bases between. From germline, CDR1 is LNHDA and CDR2 SQIVND (reference sequence). The CDR3 DNA sequence: TGTGCCAGTAGCTCCTCTAGAAATGAGCAGTTCTTC. Its protein is CASSSSRNEQFF.

To note about this clone: One junction end disagrees with the germline gene, perhaps due to a read error. This chain links TRBV19 with TRBJ2-6, with D possibly being TRBD1 (5 bases). The CDR3 runs 15 residues. CDR1 and CDR2 from the germline V gene are LNHDA and SQIVND (reference sequence). CDR3 region: CASTPSRSGANVMTF. The CDR3 DNA follows: TGTGCCAGTACCCCGTCCCGATCTGGGGCCAACGTCATGACTTTC.

This clone was seen a handful of times. Other DNA sequences from this sample encode an identical CDR3 as well. The chain combines TRBV24-1 with TRBJ2-7; D unclear. From germline, CDR1 is KGHDR and CDR2 SFDVKD. V lost 1 base, J lost 5 bases, and 5 bases lay in between. This CDR3 has 12 amino acids. CDR3 in amino acids: CATSDLRDEQYF. Written as DNA, the CDR3 is TGTGCCACCAGTGATTTACGGGACGAGCAGTACTTC.

As concerns this clone: The junction does not match germline at one end; this may be a read error. The chain joins TRBV7-3 to TRBJ2-3; D may be TRBD1 (5 bases). CDR3 length: 13 residues. Germline lookup yields CDR1 SGHTA and CDR2 FQGTGA. The CDR3 DNA reads as TGTGCCAGCAGACCTACAGGTACGGATACGCGGTATTTT. Protein: CASRPTGTDTRYF.

The sample holds many counts of this clone. The chain combines TRBV20-1 with TRBJ2-7; 7 nucleotides match TRBD1. The CDR3 loop spans 13 amino acids. J lost 2 bases, V lost 5 bases, and 6 bases had no gene match. Germline V CDR1 and CDR2: DFQATT, SNEGSKA (reference sequence). The CDR3 reads CSALRTGAYEQYF. The DNA of the CDR3 is TGCAGTGCTCTCCGGACAGGCGCCTACGAGCAGTACTTC.

By share, this clone ranks as medium-sized. The chain links TRBV6-1 to TRBJ2-3; D uncertain. Germline loops: CDR1 MNHNS, CDR2 SASEGT. This CDR3 spans 12 amino acids. V lost 4 bases and J 6 bases, leaving 8 bases between the germline ends. CDR3 nucleotides: TGTGCCAGCAGTGGCGTACTTGATACGCAGTATTTT. It is translated as CASSGVLDTQYF.

This chain links TRBV30 with TRBJ1-1; a possible D gene is TRBD1 (5 bases). From germline, CDR1 is GTSNPN and CDR2 SVGIG (reference sequence). V shed 7 bases and J shed 2 bases, with 23 bases lying between them. The CDR3 contains 16 residues. In DNA form, the CDR3 reads TGTGCCTCCCATCGGGACCTTCGGGGATCAAACACTGAAGCTTTCTTT. Protein sequence: CASHRDLRGSNTEAFF.

Note on this clone: At one end, the junction sequence differs from germline, possibly due to a read error. This chain joins TRBV20-1 and TRBJ1-5; 7 nucleotides align to TRBD1. Looked up from germline, CDR1 is DFQATT and CDR2 is SNEGSKA (reference sequence). This CDR3 contains 15 residues. This CDR3 reads CSAPDQGGGNQPQRF. Here the CDR3 DNA reads TGCAGTGCTCCCGATCAGGGGGGGGGCAATCAGCCCCAGCGTTTT.

This clone was seen at least ten times. A much more abundant neighbour one base away suggests this may be a read error. The V call is TRBV3-1, the J call TRBJ1-2; D call uncertain. This CDR3 has 14 amino acids. Germline CDR1 reads LGHDT; CDR2 reads YNNKEL (reference sequence). The CDR3 protein is CAGSQGSANYGYTF. In nucleotides, the CDR3 is TGTGCCGGCAGCCAAGGATCGGCTAACTATGGCTACACCTTC.

The chain has TRBV20-1 and TRBJ1-2; 7 nucleotides line up with TRBD1. Trimming removed 6 bases from V and 0 bases from J; junction bases left unmatched: 7. The CDR3 is made up of 14 amino acids. In germline, CDR1 is DFQATT, CDR2 SNEGSKA (reference sequence). The chain's CDR3 is CSASGDRSNYGYTF. The CDR3 nucleotides read TGCAGTGCAAGCGGGGACAGATCTAACTATGGCTACACCTTC.

There are a few counts of this clone. Sequence at one end of the junction differs from germline and may be a read error. This rearrangement joins TRBV20-1 to TRBJ1-3; D remains unclear. CDR1 and CDR2 from the germline V gene are DFQATT and SNEGSKA (reference sequence). This CDR3 has 14 amino acids. The CDR3 region has the DNA TGCAGTGCTCGAGAGGGCCCCTCTGGAAACACCATATATTTT. Its protein product is CSAREGPSGNTIYF.

There are a few counts of this clone. This sequence joins TRBV12-3 or TRBV12-4 and TRBJ1-5, with 8 bases aligning to TRBD1. Trimming at V came to 7 bases and at J to 6 bases, leaving 8 bases not matched to a gene. CDR3 size: 14 residues. The CDR3 protein is CASTGQGLSQPQHF. CDR3 coding DNA: TGTGCCAGCACCGGACAGGGTTTATCTCAGCCCCAGCATTTT.

This chain links TRBV28 with TRBJ2-7; TRBD1 is a possible D gene (7 bases). Germline lookup yields CDR1 MDHEN and CDR2 SYDVKM. Trimming shortened V by 6 bases and J by 3 bases, and 15 bases separated the two germline ends. The CDR3 contains 14 residues. CDR3 bases: TGTGCCAGCAGGAATTCAGGGGGGAGCTACGAGCAGTACTTC. Its translation: CASRNSGGSYEQYF.

The V and J genes are TRBV5-4 and TRBJ2-7; 8 positions agree with TRBD1. The CDR3 extends over 15 amino acids. The germline V gene has CDR1 SGHNT and CDR2 YYREEE (reference sequence). The ends lost 4 bases at V and 2 bases at J; junction bases unmatched: 8. The CDR3 reads CASSGPGQDAYEQYF. As DNA, the CDR3 is TGTGCCAGCAGCGGGCCGGGACAGGACGCCTACGAGCAGTACTTC. Based on the CDR3 plus reference TRBV5-4 and TRBJ2-7, the full variable domain is ETGVTQSPTHLIKTRGQQVTLRCSSQSGHNTVSWYQQALGQGPQFIFQYYREEENGRGNFPPRFSGLQFPNYSSELNVNALELDDSALYLCASSGPGQDAYEQYFGPGTRLTVT.

By its share, this clone is medium-sized (0.01 to 0.1%). The gene calls are TRBV7-2 and TRBJ2-7; 12 bases line up with TRBD2. Germline V gene data show CDR1 as SGHTA and CDR2 as FQGNSA. V was clipped by 0 bases and J by 0 bases; unmatched bases: 6. This CDR3 comprises 18 residues. The CDR3 DNA follows: TGTGCCAGCAGCTTAGCCGGGACTAGCGGGCCAATCTCCTACGAGCAGTACTTC. The encoded protein is CASSLAGTSGPISYEQYF.

Comments on this clone: One end of the junction fails to match germline, which may point to a read error. J is TRBJ2-1 and V is TRBV5-1; no clear D. The CDR3 runs to 13 residues. Germline V CDR1 and CDR2: SGHRS, YFSETQ. The CDR3 reads CASSLETQNVQFF. The CDR3 DNA is TGCGCCAGCAGCTTGGAGACCCAAAATGTGCAGTTCTTC.

This clone was detected a few times. The CDR3 DNA follows: TGTGCCAGCAGCCAATTAACAGGTCGCTTCATCGCTGAAGCTTTCTTT. This sequence encodes CASSQLTGRFIAEAFF. The chain combines TRBV14 with TRBJ1-1, with D possibly being TRBD1 (5 bases). Trimming stripped 2 bases from V and 6 bases from J, with 19 bases between. Germline CDR1 reads SGHDN; CDR2 reads FVKESK. The CDR3 consists of 16 residues. Complete variable domain (other parts from reference TRBV14 and TRBJ1-1): EAGVTQFPSHSVIEKGQTVTLRCDPISGHDNLYWYRRVMGKEIKFLLHFVKESKQDESGMPNNRFLAERTGGTYSTLKVQPAELEDSGVYFCASSQLTGRFIAEAFFGQGTRLTVV.

The chain uses TRBV11-1 and TRBJ2-7; D is uncertain. Germline V lookup: CDR1 SGHAT, CDR2 FQDESV (reference sequence). Trimming took 9 bases from V and 3 from J, leaving 15 bases between them. The CDR3 covers 13 residues. The CDR3 spells CASSLTSVYEQYF. CDR3 sequence (DNA): TGTGCCAGTAGCCTCACGAGTGTCTACGAGCAGTACTTC.

This clone came up many times. The chain couples TRBV2 to TRBJ2-2; D not certain. The CDR3 sequence is 14 residues long. Germline V lookup: CDR1 SNHLY, CDR2 FYNNEI. The ends were cut back, 7 bases at V and 4 bases at J, with 13 bases in the middle. The CDR3 spells CASKQELTTGELFF. Written as DNA, the CDR3 is TGTGCCAGCAAGCAAGAACTTACCACCGGGGAGCTGTTTTTT.

This clone was counted only a few times. Germline is not matched at one junction end, which may reflect a read error. The gene calls are TRBV25-1 and TRBJ2-1, with D uncertain. This CDR3 is built from 14 residues. Germline CDR1 and CDR2: MGHDK and SYGVNS. CDR3 bases: TGTGCCATCAGTGCCAGCCCCTTAGTGGATGAGCAGTTCTTC. Translated: CAISASPLVDEQFF.